One and the same sample provided the 28 T cell receptor beta chains below, sequenced in a study of T-cell memory formation after mild COVID-19 (dated by TCRdb to about 2021). Library preparation used 5' RACE. TCRdb names Illumina NovaSeq 6000 as the instrument used. In-frame beta chains were kept once TCRdb had trimmed the public reads at Q25 with fastp and called clones with MiXCR. Each record represents a unique CDR3 protein, reported with the most common genes and DNA among its rows. The sample table lists some 290,000 distinct CDR3 sequences, around 15% of them with a count of one. More than 20% of the sample goes to the ten largest clones. What was sequenced was PBMCs or a T cell subset sorted from them (not recorded which). Source of these receptors: a man younger than 30 who had mild COVID-19 (a few samples of this study predate the infection). The sample titles of this study are shuffled in the database, so cell type and time point are left out; the donor was told from shared clones.

In its sample, this clonotype was seen a few times. This chain connects TRBV20-1 to TRBJ2-3, with 12 bases fitting TRBD1. V lost 7 bases to trimming and J lost 6 bases; unmatched junction nucleotides: 11. Germline V lookup: CDR1 DFQATT, CDR2 SNEGSKA (reference sequence). CDR3 length: 15 residues. This chain's CDR3 is CSVTKTGQGADTQYF. The CDR3 bases are TGCAGTGTAACAAAAACGGGACAGGGGGCGGATACGCAGTATTTT.

This clonotype was recorded only once. A junction end diverges from the germline sequence, so it may reflect a read error. This chain joins TRBV6-5 and TRBJ1-4; D gene ambiguous. Per germline, CDR1 MNHEY and CDR2 SVGAGI. This CDR3 has 12 residues. The CDR3 here is CARSYTGEKLFF. Written as DNA, the CDR3 is TGTGCCAGAAGTTACACGGGTGAAAAACTGTTTTTT.

The chain recombines TRBV28 with TRBJ2-2; 7 nucleotides match TRBD2. CDR3 length: 12 amino acids. Germline values: CDR1 MDHEN, CDR2 SYDVKM. DNA of the CDR3: TGTGCTGCGGGGGAGGGCACCGGGGAGCTGTTTTTT. Residues: CAAGEGTGELFF.

The chain couples TRBV7-9 to TRBJ1-1; D is ambiguous. Trimming shortened V by 4 bases and J by 2 bases, and 8 bases separated the two germline ends. Germline V lookup: CDR1 SEHNR, CDR2 FQNEAQ (reference sequence). CDR3 length: 13 residues. DNA for the CDR3: TGTGCCAGCAGCTACCTATATAACACTGAAGCTTTCTTT. It yields the protein CASSYLYNTEAFF.

The sample holds a few counts of this clonotype. The chain is built from TRBV12-3 or TRBV12-4 and TRBJ1-2, with 7 bases fitting TRBD1. The V and J ends lost 3 bases and 3 bases, in that order; junction bases with no gene match: 1. This CDR3 region has 13 residues. CDR3 in amino acids: CASSFQGDYGYTF. The CDR3 nucleotides are TGTGCCAGCAGTTTCCAGGGGGACTATGGCTACACCTTC.

This clonotype was recorded a few times. The J gene is TRBJ2-5, the V gene TRBV7-9; maybe TRBD2 (6 bases). The CDR3 runs 13 residues. V was cut by 7 bases and J by 1 base, with 10 bases left in between. Germline CDR1 SEHNR, CDR2 FQNEAQ (reference sequence). CDR3 in amino acids: CASTRGFQETQYF. The CDR3 nucleotides are TGTGCCAGCACCCGGGGGTTCCAAGAGACCCAGTACTTC.

The rearrangement links TRBV20-1 to TRBJ1-2; D not certain. This CDR3 region has 11 residues. V lost 6 bases and J 8 bases, leaving 13 bases between the germline ends. Germline lookup yields CDR1 DFQATT and CDR2 SNEGSKA (reference sequence). DNA of the CDR3: TGCAGTGCCGGTCACGGGGTCGGCTACACCTTC. It specifies CSAGHGVGYTF.

This clonotype showed up just a few times. This chain's CDR3 is CASRQQGQHTEAFF. CDR3 DNA sequence: TGTGCCAGCAGGCAACAGGGCCAGCACACTGAAGCTTTCTTT. The rearrangement uses TRBV6-5 and TRBJ1-1, with D possibly matching TRBD1 (6 bases). Trimming stripped 6 bases from V and 3 bases from J, with 14 bases between. CDR1 and CDR2 from the germline V gene are MNHEY and SVGAGI. This CDR3 has 14 amino acids.

This clonotype has at least ten counts. The chain joins TRBV7-9 to TRBJ2-4, with 7 bases aligning to TRBD2. The germline CDR1 and CDR2 sequences are SEHNR and FQNEAQ (reference sequence). The length of the CDR3 is 16 residues. Unmatched junction bases numbered 5, after V lost 3 bases and J lost 0 bases. The CDR3 loop reads CASSLSSGVAKNIQYF. The CDR3 bases are TGTGCCAGCAGCTTGTCTAGCGGAGTAGCCAAAAACATTCAGTACTTC.

V gene TRBV5-1 combines with J gene TRBJ1-2, with D hard to call. CDR1 is SGHRS and CDR2 is YFSETQ in the germline V gene. With 0 bases removed from V and 6 bases from J, the gap between germline ends came to 9 bases. The CDR3 contains 13 residues. The CDR3 loop reads CASSLESGDGYTF. The DNA for the CDR3 is TGCGCCAGCAGCTTGGAATCTGGGGATGGCTACACCTTC.

The rearrangement uses TRBV4-3 and TRBJ1-2; no reliable D call. V lost 0 bases, J lost 0 bases, and 8 bases lay in between. Germline V gene sequence: CDR1 LGHNA, CDR2 YSLEER. There are 15 residues in the CDR3. In nucleotides, the CDR3 is TGCGCCAGCAGCCAAGAGCAGGAAGCTAACTATGGCTACACCTTC. Its translation is CASSQEQEANYGYTF.

CDR3 protein: CSARGSGGAGETQYF. CDR3 sequence (DNA): TGCAGTGCTAGGGGTAGCGGGGGGGCCGGAGAGACCCAGTACTTC. The chain recombines TRBV20-1 with TRBJ2-5, with 11 bases fitting TRBD2. With 3 bases clipped from V and 4 bases from J, the junction kept 7 bases outside the gene matches. Germline-derived CDR1 and CDR2 are DFQATT and SNEGSKA (reference sequence). The CDR3 contains 15 residues.

V usage is TRBV6-5 and J usage is TRBJ2-6; no definite D call. CDR1 and CDR2 (germline): MNHEY, SVGAGI. There are 17 residues in the CDR3. Trimming shortened V by 1 base and J by 1 base, and 11 bases separated the two germline ends. The CDR3 nucleotides are TGTGCCAGCAGTTACTTGGCGGCGCCATCTGGGGCCAACGTCCTGACTTTC. Encoded protein: CASSYLAAPSGANVLTF.

This clonotype has a handful of counts. The chain couples TRBV5-1 to TRBJ2-2; D gene ambiguous. CDR1 is SGHRS and CDR2 is YFSETQ in the germline V gene. The CDR3 sequence is 14 residues long. Between the trimmed V and J ends, which lost 9 bases and 6 bases, there was a span of 18 bases. DNA for the CDR3: TGCGCCACCTCCCCCAGCAGGCAACCCGGGGAGCTGTTTTTT. Its protein product is CATSPSRQPGELFF. Variable domain in full (rest from reference TRBV5-1 and TRBJ2-2): KAGVTQTPRYLIKTRGQQVTLSCSPISGHRSVSWYQQTPGQGLQFLFEYFSETQRNKGNFPGRFSGRQFSNSRSEMNVSTLELGDSALYLCATSPSRQPGELFFGEGSRLTVL.

On this clonotype itself: A single base separates this from a much larger clone, so it may be a read error. The J gene is TRBJ2-3, the V gene TRBV7-2; TRBD1 agrees at 7 bases. CDR1 and CDR2 (germline): SGHTA, FQGNSA. Trimming at V came to 3 bases and at J to 2 bases, leaving 5 bases not matched to a gene. CDR3 length: 15 amino acids. The CDR3 region has the DNA TGTGCCAGCAGCTTGGACAGGAGCCTCACAGATACGCAGTATTTT. Translated, it gives CASSLDRSLTDTQYF.

This clonotype has at least ten counts. The chain couples TRBV7-2 to TRBJ2-3, with TRBD2 identical over 12 bases. The J segment lost 9 bases and the V segment lost 7 bases, leaving 11 bases of the junction unmatched. This CDR3 comprises 15 residues. CDR1 and CDR2 from the germline V gene are SGHTA and FQGNSA. CDR3 loop: CASTTYLAGGLTQYF. The CDR3 DNA reads as TGTGCCAGCACCACTTACCTAGCGGGGGGGTTAACGCAGTATTTT.

The gene calls are TRBV6-2 or TRBV6-3 and TRBJ2-7, with 8 bases lining up with TRBD1. Germline CDR1 and CDR2: MNHEY and SVGEGT. With 8 bases clipped from V and 1 base from J, the junction kept 7 bases outside the gene matches. The CDR3 runs to 14 residues. In DNA form, the CDR3 reads TGTGCCAGCCGTCACCAGGGGGCTTCCTACGAGCAGTACTTC. It specifies CASRHQGASYEQYF.

The sample holds a few counts of this clonotype. The rearrangement uses TRBV9 and TRBJ2-7; a weak D match, TRBD2 (6 bases). Germline-derived CDR1 and CDR2 are SGDLS and YYNGEE. The CDR3 sequence is 14 residues long. Trimming removed 0 bases from V and 2 bases from J, with 9 bases in between. CDR3 in amino acids: CASSVDGGTYEQYF. Here the CDR3 DNA reads TGTGCCAGCAGCGTAGATGGGGGGACCTACGAGCAGTACTTC.

This clonotype was detected a few times. The genes are TRBV9 and TRBJ2-5; unclear D gene. The CDR3 consists of 15 residues. Trimming took 4 bases from V and 1 from J, leaving 14 bases between them. Germline assignment: CDR1 SGDLS and CDR2 YYNGEE. The CDR3 protein is CASSPRTLPQETQYF. The CDR3, as DNA: TGTGCCAGCAGCCCGCGGACCCTCCCCCAAGAGACCCAGTACTTC.

V and J are TRBV12-3 or TRBV12-4 and TRBJ1-2; D is undetermined. The CDR3 loop spans 13 amino acids. Trimming removed 7 bases from V and 8 bases from J, with 17 bases in between. The CDR3 loop reads CASTRGWTEGYTF. Here the CDR3 DNA reads TGTGCCAGCACCCGGGGTTGGACGGAAGGCTACACCTTC.

The DNA of the CDR3 is TGTGCCAGCAGCTTAGTGGCCGGGACGGGGAACACTGAAGCTTTCTTT. Amino acid sequence: CASSLVAGTGNTEAFF. V and J are TRBV11-2 and TRBJ1-1, with D possibly TRBD1 on 5 matching bases. The CDR3 extends over 16 amino acids. Germline lookup yields CDR1 SGHAT and CDR2 FQNNGV. The ends were cut back, 1 base at V and 1 base at J, with 13 bases in the middle.

This clonotype was recorded a few times. The chain is built from TRBV20-1 and TRBJ2-3; 7 nucleotides agree with TRBD1. CDR3 size: 13 residues. V lost 6 bases and J lost 5; bases outside the gene matches: 8. Germline loops: CDR1 DFQATT, CDR2 SNEGSKA (reference sequence). The CDR3 spells CSALGQAGDTQYF. DNA of the CDR3: TGCAGTGCCCTCGGACAGGCAGGAGATACGCAGTATTTT.

This clonotype was detected a few times. This chain joins TRBV7-8 and TRBJ2-7, with D perhaps TRBD1 or TRBD2 (5 bases each). V lost 4 bases and J 2 bases, leaving 21 bases between the germline ends. This CDR3 comprises 17 residues. Germline-derived CDR1 and CDR2 are SGHVS and FQNEAQ. CDR3: CASSSEIGDGITYEQYV. CDR3 in DNA: TGTGCCAGCAGCTCCGAAATAGGGGACGGAATAACCTACGAGCAGTACGTC.

CDR3 sequence (DNA): TGTGCCAGTAGCGTCGCTAAGGGGAGCACAGATACGCAGTATTTT. Translating it yields CASSVAKGSTDTQYF. V gene TRBV19 combines with J gene TRBJ2-3, with D maybe TRBD1 (5 bases). The V and J ends lost 6 bases and 0 bases respectively, with 13 bases between them. CDR1 and CDR2 (germline): LNHDA, SQIVND (reference sequence). The CDR3 contains 15 residues.

This chain links TRBV9 with TRBJ2-1, with D perhaps given as TRBD1 or TRBD2 (5 bases each). V shed 0 bases and J shed 10 bases, with 14 bases lying between them. The CDR3 is 14 amino acids. The germline V gene encodes CDR1 SGDLS and CDR2 YYNGEE. The CDR3 sequence is CASSVATTREEQFF. The DNA of the CDR3 is TGTGCCAGCAGCGTAGCTACAACCAGGGAGGAGCAGTTCTTC.

This clonotype has more than one count but fewer than ten. This chain links TRBV14 with TRBJ2-3; D may be TRBD1 (5 bases). V was clipped by 8 bases and J by 3 bases, with 18 bases between them. Per the germline V gene, CDR1 is SGHDN and CDR2 is FVKESK. The CDR3 totals 15 residues. Here the CDR3 reads CASSPRVRGTDTQYF. CDR3 bases: TGTGCCAGCTCTCCAAGAGTTAGGGGAACAGATACGCAGTATTTT.

The J gene is TRBJ1-3, the V gene TRBV7-6; D perhaps matches TRBD1 (6 bases). The CDR3 contains 15 residues. Trimming removed 8 bases at V and 3 bases at J, with 17 bases between. The germline V gene has CDR1 SGHVS and CDR2 FNYEAQ. In nucleotides, the CDR3 is TGTGCCAGCGGCCGCGGGGGGGCCGGTGGAAACACCATATATTTT. Translating gives CASGRGGAGGNTIYF. Filled out from reference TRBV7-6 and TRBJ1-3, the complete variable domain reads GAGVSQSPRYKVTKRGQDVALRCDPISGHVSLYWYRQALGQGPEFLTYFNYEAQQDKSGLPNDRFSAERPEGSISTLTIQRTEQRDSAMYRCASGRGGAGGNTIYFGEGSWLTVV.

This clonotype was seen a handful of times. V gene TRBV7-2 combines with J gene TRBJ1-1; 7 bases fit TRBD1. Germline V gives CDR1 SGHTA, CDR2 FQGNSA. The CDR3 consists of 15 residues. The trim removed 3 bases at V and 10 bases at J, leaving 14 bases unmatched. The CDR3 region is CASSFYGQEHPGAFF. The CDR3 DNA sequence: TGTGCCAGCAGCTTTTACGGACAGGAGCATCCCGGAGCTTTCTTT.